This TCR beta chain was obtained from a study of vaccination and CD4 T cells after COVID-19. Broader study findings: In convalescent patients, 304 of 307 vaccine-specific clones were spike mono-reactive. Looking at convalescent patients, a median around 86% of reactive clones were present only post-vaccination. Going from 21 to 38, median SARS-CoV-2-reactive clonotypes did not rise significantly.

The CDR3 consists of 14 residues. After removal of 6 bases from V and 4 bases from J, the junction contained 0 bases not matched to a gene. Germline CDR1 and CDR2: LNHDA and SQIVND (reference sequence). This clonotype came up once. Its antigen is still unknown. Treatment defined: roughly 11-day PBMC culture with coronavirus spike peptide pools or control peptides (ViraFEST assay). Sequenced with the Oncomine TCR Beta short-read assay was DNA taken from cultured CD4+ T cells. DNA came from CD4+ T cells after culture. TCRdb used MiXCR to reprocess the PCR reads, holding one entry per CDR3 protein. Of over 9,500 distinct CDR3 sequences listed, 25% to 30% are singletons.

The receptor's source is a human donor with COVID-19. Sequenced sample: cultured CD4+ T cells from blood. The chain has TRBV19 and TRBJ2-2; 12 bases are a match to TRBD2. CDR3 residues: CASRLAGGTGELFF. The DNA of the CDR3 is TGTGCCAGTAGACTAGCGGGGGGCACCGGGGAGCTGTTTTTT.